This paragraph reports one T cell receptor (beta chain). This clonotype appeared many times. The antigen it recognizes is unknown. Base qualities are not recorded, but no much larger clone differs from it by a single base. The data stem from a study of T cell repertoires in cytomegalovirus infection (dated by TCRdb to the late 2010s). With regard to the full study: Donor HLA type was relevant to the analysis, as public TCR beta signatures indicated carriage of CMV infection together with the matching HLA type.

What the authors observed across the whole study: In both this cohort and an independent roughly 400-donor cohort, the cumulative frequency of public TCR beta family members distinguished carriers of CMV infection plus the relevant HLA type. The ex vivo response was dominated by HLA-C-restricted CMV-specific TCR beta clonotypes, which also provided the single most frequent clonotype in two of eight donors.

These reads were obtained on an Illumina HiSeq 1500. TCRdb trimmed public reads at Q25 via fastp, called clones via MiXCR and kept in-frame beta chains. Identical CDR3 proteins give one entry, which carries the most common genes and DNA. The sample yields a few hundred thousand distinct CDR3 sequences; 9.5% were counted once. The ten biggest clones cover about 4.5% of the sample. There are 14 amino acids in the CDR3, from cysteine to phenylalanine inclusive. Of the read, only the CDR3 DNA is kept; its 42 bases are in frame from base 1. Trimming takes 3 bases from V and 0 bases from J, and the germline ends sit 8 bases apart. According to the germline V gene, CDR1 reads SGHTA and CDR2 reads FQGNSA.

This clonotype was obtained from a human donor in good health (CMV status not recorded). Some clones in this sample may be carry-over from other donors' samples. The V gene is TRBV7-2 and the J gene is TRBJ1-1, with no confidently assigned D gene. The specimen sequenced was PBMCs. The CDR3 loop reads CASSFHGMNTEAFF. The DNA sequence reads TGTGCCAGCAGCTTCCACGGGATGAACACTGAAGCTTTCTTT.